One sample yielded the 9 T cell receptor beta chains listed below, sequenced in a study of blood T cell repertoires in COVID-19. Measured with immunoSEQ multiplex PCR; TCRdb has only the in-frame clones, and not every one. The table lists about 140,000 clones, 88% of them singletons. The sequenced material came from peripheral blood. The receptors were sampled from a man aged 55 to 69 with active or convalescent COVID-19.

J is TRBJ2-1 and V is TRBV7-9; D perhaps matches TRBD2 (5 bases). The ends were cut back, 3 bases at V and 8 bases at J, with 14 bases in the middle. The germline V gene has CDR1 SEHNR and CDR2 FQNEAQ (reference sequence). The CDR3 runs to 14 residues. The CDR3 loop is CASSLSFAGDEQFF. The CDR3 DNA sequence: TGTGCCAGCAGCTTGAGCTTTGCGGGCGATGAGCAGTTCTTC.

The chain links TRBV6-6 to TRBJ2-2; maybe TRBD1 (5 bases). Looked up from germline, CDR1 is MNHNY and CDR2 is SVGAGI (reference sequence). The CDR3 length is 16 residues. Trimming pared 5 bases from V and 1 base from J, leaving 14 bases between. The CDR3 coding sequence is TGTGCCAGCAGTCCCAGAGACAGATTGAACACCGGGGAGCTGTTTTTT. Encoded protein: CASSPRDRLNTGELFF.

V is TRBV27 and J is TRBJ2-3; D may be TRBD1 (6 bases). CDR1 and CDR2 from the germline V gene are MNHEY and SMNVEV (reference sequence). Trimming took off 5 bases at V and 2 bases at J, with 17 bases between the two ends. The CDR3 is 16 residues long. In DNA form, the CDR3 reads TGTGCCAGCAGTCCTCAGGGGCGCTTTGTCACAGATACGCAGTATTTT. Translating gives CASSPQGRFVTDTQYF.

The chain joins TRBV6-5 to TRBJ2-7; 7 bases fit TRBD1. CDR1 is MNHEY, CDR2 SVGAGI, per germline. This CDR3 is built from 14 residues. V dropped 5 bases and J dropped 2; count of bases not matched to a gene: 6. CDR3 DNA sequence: TGTGCCAGCAGTCCGACAGGGCTTGCCTACGAGCAGTACTTC. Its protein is CASSPTGLAYEQYF.

The CDR3 sequence is CASSSGGETDTQYF. The DNA of the CDR3 is TGTGCCAGCAGCAGCGGAGGGGAGACAGATACGCAGTATTTT. The rearrangement uses TRBV27 and TRBJ2-3, with D possibly TRBD2 on 6 matching bases. The V gene's germline CDR1 is MNHEY and CDR2 SMNVEV (reference sequence). V gave up 6 bases and J gave up 3 bases, with 13 bases separating them. The CDR3 is 14 residues long.

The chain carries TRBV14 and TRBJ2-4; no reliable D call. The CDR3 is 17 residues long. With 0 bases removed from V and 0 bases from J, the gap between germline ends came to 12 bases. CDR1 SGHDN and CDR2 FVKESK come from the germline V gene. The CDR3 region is CASSQERSGRAKNIQYF. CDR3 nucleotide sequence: TGTGCCAGCAGCCAAGAAAGGTCAGGCCGAGCCAAAAACATTCAGTACTTC.

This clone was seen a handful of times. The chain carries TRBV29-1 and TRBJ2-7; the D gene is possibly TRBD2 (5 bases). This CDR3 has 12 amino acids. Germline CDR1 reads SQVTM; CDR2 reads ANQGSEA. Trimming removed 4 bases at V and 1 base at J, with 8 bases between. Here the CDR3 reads CSVGRDSYEQYF. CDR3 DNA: TGCAGCGTTGGCCGGGATTCCTACGAGCAGTACTTC.

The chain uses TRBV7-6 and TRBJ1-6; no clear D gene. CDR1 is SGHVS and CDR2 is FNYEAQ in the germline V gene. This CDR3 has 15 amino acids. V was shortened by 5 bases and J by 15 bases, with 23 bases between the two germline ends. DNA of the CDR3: TGTGCCAGCAGCGGAACATTACAGCTCAAGTCTGGCCTCCACTTT. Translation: CASSGTLQLKSGLHF.

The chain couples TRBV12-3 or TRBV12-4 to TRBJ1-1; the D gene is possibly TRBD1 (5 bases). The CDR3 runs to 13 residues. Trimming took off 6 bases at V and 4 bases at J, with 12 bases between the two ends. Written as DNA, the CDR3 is TGTGCCAGCAGGGGACCCGGGGGCACTGAAGCTTTCTTT. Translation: CASRGPGGTEAFF.